One and the same sample provided the 13 T cell receptor beta chains below, sequenced in a study of blood T cell repertoires in COVID-19. TCRdb's table, derived via immunoSEQ multiplex PCR, lists solely in-frame clones and lacks some. Of 150,000 to 200,000 clones in the sample, under 80% were seen once. The sequencing sample was made of peripheral blood. Receptors were obtained from a woman aged 80 or over with acute or convalescent COVID-19.

This clone is medium-sized in the sample. V gene TRBV27 combines with J gene TRBJ2-3; possibly TRBD1 for D (6 bases). The CDR3 has 14 residues. V gave up 6 bases and J gave up 2 bases, with 12 bases separating them. The germline gives CDR1 MNHEY, CDR2 SMNVEV (reference sequence). This CDR3 is CASSRLGATDTQYF. CDR3 nucleotide sequence: TGTGCCAGCAGCAGGTTGGGGGCCACAGATACGCAGTATTTT.

The chain carries TRBV29-1 and TRBJ1-4; a weak D match, TRBD1 (6 bases). The germline V gene encodes CDR1 SQVTM and CDR2 ANQGSEA. There are 15 residues in the CDR3. The germline V and J ends were trimmed by 5 bases and 7 bases, with 20 bases remaining between them. The CDR3 is CSVQGGGYLVEKLFF. The CDR3 bases are TGCAGCGTTCAAGGGGGAGGGTATCTTGTTGAAAAACTGTTTTTT.

The chain joins TRBV19 to TRBJ1-6; D unclear. Germline V CDR1 and CDR2: LNHDA, SQIVND (reference sequence). This CDR3 contains 14 residues. Trimming stripped 7 bases from V and 6 bases from J, with 13 bases between. CDR3 nucleotides: TGTGCCAGTAAATCGGGAGGGAGTAATTCACCCCTCCACTTT. It translates to CASKSGGSNSPLHF.

J is TRBJ1-2 and V is TRBV19; a possible D gene is TRBD1 (6 bases). The V gene lost 5 bases and the J gene lost 8 bases, with 15 bases spanning the gap. CDR1 LNHDA and CDR2 SQIVND come from the germline V gene (reference sequence). This CDR3 has 13 residues. The CDR3 DNA is TGTGCCAGTAGTCCTTGGACAGTCAACGGCTACACCTTC. Translation: CASSPWTVNGYTF. The variable domain in full, with the rest retrieved from reference TRBV19 and TRBJ1-2, is DGGITQSPKYLFRKEGQNVTLSCEQNLNHDAMYWYRQDPGQGLRLIYYSQIVNDFQKGDIAEGYSVSREKKESFPLTVTSAQKNPTAFYLCASSPWTVNGYTFGSGTRLTVV.

The chain uses TRBV5-1 and TRBJ2-1; D not certain. The CDR3 sequence is 11 residues long. Trimming removed 5 bases from V and 4 bases from J, with 4 bases in between. Germline V gene sequence: CDR1 SGHRS, CDR2 YFSETQ. The CDR3 region has the DNA TGCGCCAGCAGGAGTTACAATGAGCAGTTCTTC. It specifies CASRSYNEQFF.

This clone was found a few times. The chain has TRBV24-1 and TRBJ2-5; the match to TRBD2 covers 11 bases. Germline assignment: CDR1 KGHDR and CDR2 SFDVKD. The junction had 6 bases not matched to a gene; V was cut back by 5 bases and J by 2 bases. This CDR3 contains 16 residues. In nucleotides, the CDR3 is TGTGCCACCAGTGCCCCCGGGACTAGCGGTCAAGAGACCCAGTACTTC. Protein product: CATSAPGTSGQETQYF.

This chain links TRBV6-6 with TRBJ2-4; no firm D call. Germline CDR1 is MNHNY and CDR2 is SVGAGI (reference sequence). This CDR3 is 14 amino acids long. Between the trimmed V and J ends, which lost 6 bases and 7 bases, there was a span of 16 bases. CDR3 in DNA: TGTGCCAGCAGGGGTGACTTCGGCGACAACATTCAGTACTTC. This gives the protein CASRGDFGDNIQYF.

The gene calls are TRBV27 and TRBJ2-5; 8 bases match TRBD1. The trim removed 5 bases at V and 4 bases at J, leaving 3 bases unmatched. This CDR3 region has 13 residues. From germline, CDR1 is MNHEY and CDR2 SMNVEV (reference sequence). The CDR3, as DNA: TGTGCCAGCAGTACCAGGGGGCCAGAGACCCAGTACTTC. Translated, it gives CASSTRGPETQYF.

The chain joins TRBV19 to TRBJ2-1; D is perhaps TRBD1 (6 bases). V lost 6 bases, J lost 3 bases, and 12 bases lay in between. Germline V gives CDR1 LNHDA, CDR2 SQIVND (reference sequence). CDR3 length: 14 amino acids. The CDR3: CASRGQGFYNEQFF. The CDR3 coding sequence is TGTGCCAGTAGGGGCCAGGGGTTCTACAATGAGCAGTTCTTC.

This CDR3 is CASSEMTERPTDTQYF. CDR3 sequence (DNA): TGTGCCAGCAGTGAGATGACAGAGAGACCCACAGATACGCAGTATTTT. V and J are TRBV6-1 and TRBJ2-3; possible D gene TRBD1, 5 bases. The V gene lost 3 bases and the J gene lost 2 bases, with 15 bases spanning the gap. The CDR3 covers 16 residues. Germline CDR1 reads MNHNS; CDR2 reads SASEGT.

The J gene is TRBJ1-1, the V gene TRBV2, with 7 bases that match TRBD1. The V and J ends lost 7 bases and 5 bases, in that order; junction bases with no gene match: 7. In germline, CDR1 is SNHLY, CDR2 FYNNEI. The CDR3 runs to 13 residues. CDR3 nucleotides: TGTGCCAGCACGACAGGGTATCCTACTGAAGCTTTCTTT. Translating gives CASTTGYPTEAFF.

This clone was observed a few times. V is TRBV7-3 and J is TRBJ2-2, with D maybe TRBD2 (5 bases). Between the trimmed V and J ends, which lost 6 bases and 6 bases, there was a span of 14 bases. The CDR3 length is 14 residues. The germline gives CDR1 SGHTA, CDR2 FQGTGA. CDR3 sequence (DNA): TGTGCCAGCAGACGAACCCTAGCATCCGGGGAGCTGTTTTTT. This codes for CASRRTLASGELFF.

The CDR3 DNA reads TGTGCCAGCAGTTACGGGGCGGTAGAGTCCACTGAAGCTTTCTTT. This encodes CASSYGAVESTEAFF. The rearrangement uses TRBV6-5 and TRBJ1-1, with D possibly TRBD1 on 5 matching bases. The CDR3 extends over 15 amino acids. CDR1 MNHEY and CDR2 SVGAGI come from the germline V gene. Trimming left V 2 bases short and J 4 bases short, with 14 bases between.